This T cell receptor beta chain was identified during a study of OX40 agonist ivuxolimab in advanced cancers. Turning to the study itself: Partial responses were achieved by three patients, of whom one had hepatocellular carcinoma and two had cutaneous melanoma.

Profiling relied on immunoSEQ multiplex PCR, and the TCRdb table lists in-frame clones only, not all of them. The sample lists 25,000 to 35,000 clones; 80% to 90% were seen once. With regard to this clone: Its antigen is still unknown.

Findings and limits, study-wide: Which antigen the expanded peripheral T cells recognized is unknown.

The CDR3 loop spans 16 amino acids. Germline V CDR1 and CDR2: SGDLS, YYNGEE. V was clipped by 0 bases and J by 3 bases; unmatched bases: 7. This TCR derives from an adult with an advanced solid tumor such as melanoma, head and neck, liver or kidney cancer. This sample comprised CD4+ or CD8+ T cells sorted from blood, obtained in a trial of the OX40 agonist ivuxolimab. The V and J genes are TRBV9 and TRBJ2-7; 9 positions match TRBD2. The CDR3 DNA reads as TGTGCCAGCAGCGTAGGGACTAGCGAGCGAAACTACGAGCAGTACTTC. Translated, it gives CASSVGTSERNYEQYF. Full variable domain (outside the CDR3, taken from reference TRBV9 and TRBJ2-7): DSGVTQTPKHLITATGQRVTLRCSPRSGDLSVYWYQQSLDQGLQFLIQYYNGEERAKGNILERFSAQQFPDLHSELNLSSLELGDSALYFCASSVGTSERNYEQYFGPGTRLTVT.